The clone carrying this TCR beta chain was detected many times. Its antigen is unknown. The data derive from a study of T-cell reconstitution after alpha-beta-depleted transplantation in children. The study, taken as a whole, reports: A year post-transplant, T-cell counts and diversity derived mostly from newly produced T cells. Several hundred rapidly expanded clones from non-depleted graft cells reportedly supplied alpha-beta T cells about two months post-transplant. Some patients' high day-60 TCRbeta diversity was attributed to recipient cells surviving conditioning.

The junction had 9 bases not matched to a gene; V was cut back by 0 bases and J by 7 bases. This CDR3 is built from 17 residues. Unique molecular identifiers were used to barcode this TCRbeta library. TCRdb re-analysed the PCR reads in MiXCR, keeping a single row per CDR3 protein. Among around 270,000 distinct CDR3 sequences listed, roughly 7.8% were seen once. The source of this sequence is a female patient aged 2-15 years who had a stem cell transplant for Fanconi anemia, so the T cells may come from the graft donor. This specimen was peripheral blood, taken 360 days after TCRalphabeta/CD19-depleted stem cell transplant. This chain links TRBV12-3 or TRBV12-4 with TRBJ2-7; 13 nucleotides line up with TRBD2. The CDR3 here is CASSLALTSGGAGEQYF. The CDR3 DNA reads TGTGCCAGCAGTTTAGCACTAACTAGCGGGGGGGCTGGGGAGCAGTACTTC.